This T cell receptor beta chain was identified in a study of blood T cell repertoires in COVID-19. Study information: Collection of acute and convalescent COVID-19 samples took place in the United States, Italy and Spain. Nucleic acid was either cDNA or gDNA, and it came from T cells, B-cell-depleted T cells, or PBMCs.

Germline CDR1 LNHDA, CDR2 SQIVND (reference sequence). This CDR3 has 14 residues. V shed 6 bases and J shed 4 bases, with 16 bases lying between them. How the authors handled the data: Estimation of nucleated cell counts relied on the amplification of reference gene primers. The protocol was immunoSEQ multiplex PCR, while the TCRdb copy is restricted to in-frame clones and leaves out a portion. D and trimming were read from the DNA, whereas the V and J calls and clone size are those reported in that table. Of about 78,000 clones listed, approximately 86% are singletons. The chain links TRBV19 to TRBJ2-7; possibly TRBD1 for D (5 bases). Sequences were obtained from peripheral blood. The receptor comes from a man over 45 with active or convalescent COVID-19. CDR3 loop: CASRPSGPRYEQYF. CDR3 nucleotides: TGTGCCAGTAGACCCTCAGGGCCCCGGTACGAGCAGTACTTC.